This T cell receptor (beta chain) was profiled in a study of T-cell reconstitution after alpha-beta-depleted transplantation in children. A library of TCRbeta sequences, prepared with unique molecular identifiers, was generated. TCRdb fed the PCR reads into MiXCR, producing one record per CDR3 protein. The sample yields some 590,000 distinct CDR3 sequences, roughly 10% seen once. This clonotype was counted many times. The input for sequencing was PBMCs from the stem cell graft donor, taken from the stem cell graft. The source of this sequence is a human donor who donated a stem cell graft to a child with acute myeloid leukemia.

CDR3 in amino acids: CASSSGQGRQETQYF. CDR3 nucleotide sequence: TGCGCCAGCAGCTCAGGACAGGGACGGCAAGAGACCCAGTACTTC. This chain links TRBV5-1 with TRBJ2-5; 8 nucleotides align to TRBD1. Germline assignment: CDR1 SGHRS and CDR2 YFSETQ. The V segment lost 3 bases and the J segment 2 bases; nucleotides outside the gene matches: 6. This CDR3 comprises 15 residues.